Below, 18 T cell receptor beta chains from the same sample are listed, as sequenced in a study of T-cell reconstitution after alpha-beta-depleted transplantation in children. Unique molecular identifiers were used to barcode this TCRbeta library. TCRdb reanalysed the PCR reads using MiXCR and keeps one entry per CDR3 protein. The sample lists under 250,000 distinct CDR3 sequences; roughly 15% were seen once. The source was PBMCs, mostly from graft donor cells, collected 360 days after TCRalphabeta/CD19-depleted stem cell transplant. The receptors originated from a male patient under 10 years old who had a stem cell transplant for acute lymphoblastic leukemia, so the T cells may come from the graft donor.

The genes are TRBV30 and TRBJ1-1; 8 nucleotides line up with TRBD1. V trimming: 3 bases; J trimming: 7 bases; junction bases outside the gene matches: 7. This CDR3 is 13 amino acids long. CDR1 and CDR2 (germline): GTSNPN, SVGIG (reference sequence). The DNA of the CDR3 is TGTGCCTGGAGGGCTGGGACAGGAATTGAAGCTTTCTTT. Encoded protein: CAWRAGTGIEAFF.

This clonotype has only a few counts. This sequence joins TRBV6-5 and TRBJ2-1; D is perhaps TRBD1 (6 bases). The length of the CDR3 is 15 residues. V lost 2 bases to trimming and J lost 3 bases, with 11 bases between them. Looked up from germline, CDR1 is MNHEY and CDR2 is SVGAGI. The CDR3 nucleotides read TGTGCCAGCAGTTACGGCAGGGGTGGCTACAATGAGCAGTTCTTC. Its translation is CASSYGRGGYNEQFF.

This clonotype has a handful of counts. CDR3 sequence: CASSLNRASTDTQYF. CDR3 sequence (DNA): TGTGCCAGCAGCTTAAACAGGGCAAGCACAGATACGCAGTATTTT. This chain uses TRBV7-2 with TRBJ2-3; tentatively, D is TRBD1 (6 bases). The CDR3 extends over 15 amino acids. CDR1 is SGHTA, CDR2 FQGNSA, per germline. V lost 2 bases and J 0 bases, leaving 9 bases between the germline ends.

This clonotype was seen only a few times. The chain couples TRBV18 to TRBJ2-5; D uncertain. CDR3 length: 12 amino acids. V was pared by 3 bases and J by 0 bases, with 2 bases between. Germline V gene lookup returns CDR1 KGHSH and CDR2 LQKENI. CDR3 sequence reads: CASSPYQETQYF. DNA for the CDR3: TGTGCCAGCTCACCGTACCAAGAGACCCAGTACTTC.

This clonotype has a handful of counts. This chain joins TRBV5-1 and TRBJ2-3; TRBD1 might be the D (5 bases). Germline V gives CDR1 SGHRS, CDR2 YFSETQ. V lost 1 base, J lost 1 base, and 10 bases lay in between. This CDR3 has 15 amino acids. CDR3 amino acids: CASSLPDSGTDTQYF. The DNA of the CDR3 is TGCGCCAGCAGCTTGCCCGACAGCGGCACAGATACGCAGTATTTT.

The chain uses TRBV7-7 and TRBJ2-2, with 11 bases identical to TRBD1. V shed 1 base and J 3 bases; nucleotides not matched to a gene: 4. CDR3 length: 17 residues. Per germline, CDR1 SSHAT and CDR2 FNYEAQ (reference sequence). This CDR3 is CASSLGTGGLHTGELFF. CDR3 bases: TGTGCCAGCAGCTTAGGGACAGGGGGCCTTCACACCGGGGAGCTGTTTTTT.

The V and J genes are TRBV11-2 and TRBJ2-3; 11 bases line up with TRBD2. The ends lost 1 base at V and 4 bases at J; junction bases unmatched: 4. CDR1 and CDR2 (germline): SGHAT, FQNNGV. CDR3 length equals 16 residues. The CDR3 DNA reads TGTGCCAGCAGCTTAGTTCCTAGCGGGGGGTCAGATACGCAGTATTTT. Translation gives CASSLVPSGGSDTQYF. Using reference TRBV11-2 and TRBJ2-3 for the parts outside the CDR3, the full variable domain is EAGVAQSPRYKIIEKRQSVAFWCNPISGHATLYWYQQILGQGPKLLIQFQNNGVVDDSQLPKDRFSAERLKGVDSTLKIQPAKLEDSAVYLCASSLVPSGGSDTQYFGPGTRLTVL.

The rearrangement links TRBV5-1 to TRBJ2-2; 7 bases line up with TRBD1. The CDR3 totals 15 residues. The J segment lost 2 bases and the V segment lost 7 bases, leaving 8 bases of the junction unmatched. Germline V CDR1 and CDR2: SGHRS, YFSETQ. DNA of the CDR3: TGCGCCAGCCGGGACAGACAAATCAACACCGGGGAGCTGTTTTTT. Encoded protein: CASRDRQINTGELFF.

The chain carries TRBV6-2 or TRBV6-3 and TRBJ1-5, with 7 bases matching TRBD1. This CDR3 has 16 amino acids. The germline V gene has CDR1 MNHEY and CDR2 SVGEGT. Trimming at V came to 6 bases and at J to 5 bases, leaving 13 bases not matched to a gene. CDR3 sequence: CASRVQTGFEHQPQHF. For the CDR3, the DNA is TGTGCCAGCAGGGTACAGACAGGGTTTGAGCATCAGCCCCAGCATTTT.

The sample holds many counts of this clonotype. In DNA, the CDR3 is TGCGCCAGCAGCCAAGAACTAGCGGGACACTACGAGCAGTACTTC. It is translated as CASSQELAGHYEQYF. The chain employs TRBV4-3 and TRBJ2-7; 10 nucleotides line up with TRBD2. V lost 0 bases, J lost 3 bases, and 2 bases stayed unmatched. CDR1 is LGHNA and CDR2 is YSLEER in the germline V gene. CDR3 length: 15 amino acids.

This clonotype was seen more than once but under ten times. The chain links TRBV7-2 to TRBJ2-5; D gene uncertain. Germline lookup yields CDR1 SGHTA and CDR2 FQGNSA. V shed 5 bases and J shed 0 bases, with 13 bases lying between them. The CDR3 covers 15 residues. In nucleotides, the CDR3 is TGTGCCAGCAGCCCGCGTAGCTGGTACCAAGAGACCCAGTACTTC. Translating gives CASSPRSWYQETQYF.

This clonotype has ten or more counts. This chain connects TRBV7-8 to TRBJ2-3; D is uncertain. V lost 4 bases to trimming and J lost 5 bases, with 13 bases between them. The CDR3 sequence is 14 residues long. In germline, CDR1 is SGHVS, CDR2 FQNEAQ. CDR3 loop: CASSSSASGDTQYF. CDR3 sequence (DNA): TGTGCCAGCAGCTCGTCTGCAAGTGGAGATACGCAGTATTTT. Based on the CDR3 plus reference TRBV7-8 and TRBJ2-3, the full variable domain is GAGVSQSPRYKVAKRGQDVALRCDPISGHVSLFWYQQALGQGPEFLTYFQNEAQLDKSGLPSDRFFAERPEGSVSTLKIQRTQQEDSAVYLCASSSSASGDTQYFGPGTRLTVL.

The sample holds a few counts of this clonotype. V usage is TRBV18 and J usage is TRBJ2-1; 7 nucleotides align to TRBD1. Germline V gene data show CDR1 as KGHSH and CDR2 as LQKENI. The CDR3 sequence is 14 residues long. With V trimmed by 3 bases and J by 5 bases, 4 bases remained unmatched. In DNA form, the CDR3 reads TGTGCCAGCTCACCCGGGACAGCAGACAATGAGCAGTTCTTC. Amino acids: CASSPGTADNEQFF. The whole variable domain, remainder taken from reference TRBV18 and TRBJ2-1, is NAGVMQNPRHLVRRRGQEARLRCSPMKGHSHVYWYRQLPEEGLKFMVYLQKENIIDESGMPKERFSAEFPKEGPSILRIQQVVRGDSAAYFCASSPGTADNEQFFGPGTRLTVL.

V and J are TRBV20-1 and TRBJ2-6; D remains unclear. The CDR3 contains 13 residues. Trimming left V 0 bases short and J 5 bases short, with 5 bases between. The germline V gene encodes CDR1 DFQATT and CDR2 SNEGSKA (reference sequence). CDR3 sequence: CSARDGWANVLTF. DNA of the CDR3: TGCAGTGCTAGAGATGGCTGGGCCAACGTCCTGACTTTC.

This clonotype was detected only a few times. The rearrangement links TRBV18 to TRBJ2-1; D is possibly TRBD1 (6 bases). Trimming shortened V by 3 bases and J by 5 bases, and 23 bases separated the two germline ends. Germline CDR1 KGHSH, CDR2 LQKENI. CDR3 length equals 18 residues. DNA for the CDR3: TGTGCCAGCTCACCGCCGCTACAGGGCCCGGAGTTCGACAATGAGCAGTTCTTC. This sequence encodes CASSPPLQGPEFDNEQFF.

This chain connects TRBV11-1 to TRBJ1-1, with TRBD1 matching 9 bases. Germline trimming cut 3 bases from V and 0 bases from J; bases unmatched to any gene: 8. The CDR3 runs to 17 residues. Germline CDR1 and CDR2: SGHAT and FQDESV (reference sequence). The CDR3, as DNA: TGTGCCAGCAGCTTCTATAGGACAGGGGCGATGAACACTGAAGCTTTCTTT. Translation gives CASSFYRTGAMNTEAFF.

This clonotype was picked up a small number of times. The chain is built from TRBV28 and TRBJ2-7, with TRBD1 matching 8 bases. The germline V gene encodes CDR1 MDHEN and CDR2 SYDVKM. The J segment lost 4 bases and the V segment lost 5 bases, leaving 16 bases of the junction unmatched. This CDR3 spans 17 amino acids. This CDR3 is CASSETAARGLWYEQYF. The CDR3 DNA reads TGTGCCAGCAGTGAAACCGCGGCCAGGGGGCTTTGGTACGAGCAGTACTTC.

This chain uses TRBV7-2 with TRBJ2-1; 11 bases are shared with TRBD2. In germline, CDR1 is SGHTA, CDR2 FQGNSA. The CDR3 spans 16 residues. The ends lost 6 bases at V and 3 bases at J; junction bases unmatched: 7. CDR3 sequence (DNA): TGTGCCAGCAGTGTTAGCGGGGGGGCCGACTACAATGAGCAGTTCTTC. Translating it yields CASSVSGGADYNEQFF.